Described below is a single T cell receptor beta chain sequence and its context. It has no known antigen specificity. Per-nucleotide qualities are absent, and no much larger clonotype sits a single base away. Collaborating institutions collected whole blood in K2EDTA tubes following their own protocols. For TCRbeta analysis, collaborators shipped samples in one of three forms: frozen whole blood, isolated PBMCs, or DNA extracted from either of those sample types. The sample is drawn from a study of blood T cell repertoires in COVID-19 (TCRdb year 2020). About the study as a whole: Samples from collaborators originated in the United States, Italy and Spain and spanned both the acute and convalescent phases of COVID-19. The sample metadata nearly always contained a de-identified subject ID, COVID-19 status, age in years and sex. The repertoires were released in a freely available public database intended as a resource for research on the immune response to SARS-CoV-2. Where HLA class I and class II types were available, the types were taken from metadata supplied by the sample provider, not from assay-based typing. Deeply sampled blood TCRbeta repertoires from subjects exposed to, actively infected with, or recovered from COVID-19 were included in the dataset. Samples came from the ongoing ImmuneRACE study (first 160 participants) plus 1,254 subjects from 6 global collaborators. The prospective study material was composed of cDNA or gDNA derived from T cells, B-cell-depleted T cells, or PBMCs.

The CDR3 spans 16 residues, from the cysteine through the phenylalanine. Of the read, only the CDR3 DNA is kept; its 48 bases are in frame from base 1. Sequences MNHEY (CDR1) and SMNVEV (CDR2) are obtained from the germline V gene (reference sequence). V drops 5 bases and J drops 3 bases, leaving 20 bases in between. TCRbeta CDR3 regions were amplified from genomic DNA by means of the immunoSEQ Assay, a bias-controlled multiplex PCR. The authors' analysis ran thus. Nucleated cell counts per sample were estimated from amplification of reference gene primers within the assay. To quantify the absolute abundance of each unique TCRbeta CDR3 rearrangement, sequence reads were collapsed and filtered. For each sample, productive Simpson clonality was calculated by taking the square root of Simpson's diversity index across productive rearrangements. The table was pulled from immuneACCESS by TCRdb, which kept in-frame rearrangements only. Such tables lose some clones; where checked, under half of the loss comes from unresolved V genes, and the rest has no known cause. The V and J calls and clone size were taken over from that table, and D and trimming were inferred from the DNA. The sample table contains 250,000 to 400,000 clones; only one count was recorded for about nine tenths of them. 1% of the sample is held by the ten biggest clonotypes.

The investigation overall reported the following: The quantity of clinical and demographic metadata differed by source and by participant and was supplied without curation.

Material: peripheral blood. This chain joins TRBV27 to TRBJ2-7, with no reliable assignment of the D segment. The origin of this receptor is a man aged 50-59 years with active or convalescent COVID-19. The CDR3 reads CASSPHTTVKGYEQYF. The DNA sequence is TGTGCCAGCAGTCCACACACTACCGTTAAAGGCTACGAGCAGTACTTC.